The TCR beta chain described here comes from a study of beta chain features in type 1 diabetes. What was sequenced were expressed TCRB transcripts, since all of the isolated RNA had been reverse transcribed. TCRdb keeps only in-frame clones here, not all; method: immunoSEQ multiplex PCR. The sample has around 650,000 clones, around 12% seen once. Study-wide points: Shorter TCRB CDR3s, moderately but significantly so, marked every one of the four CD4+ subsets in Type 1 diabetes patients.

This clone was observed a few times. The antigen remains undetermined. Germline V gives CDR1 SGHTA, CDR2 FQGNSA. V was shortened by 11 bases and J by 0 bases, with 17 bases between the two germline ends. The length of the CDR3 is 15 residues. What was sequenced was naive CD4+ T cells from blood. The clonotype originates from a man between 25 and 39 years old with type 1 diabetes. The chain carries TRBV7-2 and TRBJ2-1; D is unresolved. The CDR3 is CACERGGASYNEQFF. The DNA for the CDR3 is TGTGCCTGCGAACGTGGCGGTGCCTCCTACAATGAGCAGTTCTTC.